This is a list of T cell receptor beta chains from one sample in a study of breast tumors, draining lymph nodes, adjacent tissues. In TCRdb, the multiplex PCR reads were re-called with MiXCR into one record per CDR3 protein. The data show around 17,000 distinct CDR3 sequences, just under 45% seen once. The sequenced material came from tumor-adjacent breast tissue. The receptors stem from a female donor with breast cancer. Some clones in this sample may be carry-over from other donors' samples. Both conserved end residues are trimmed from each CDR3.

CDR3: ASSDRRASTDTQY; J: TRBJ2-3; V: TRBV7-2
CDR3: ASLPGLAGTGELF; J: TRBJ2-2; V: TRBV19
CDR3: AWSVNTGTEQY; J: TRBJ2-7; V: TRBV30
CDR3: ASSDPSIMAKNTQY; J: TRBJ2-4; V: TRBV6-1
CDR3: ASSLMTADTRY; J: TRBJ2-3; V: TRBV7-9
CDR3: ASSWGGGFEQF; J: TRBJ2-1; V: TRBV7-7
CDR3: ASRGTSGELF; J: TRBJ2-2; V: TRBV2
CDR3: ATSRPGSLYGYT; J: TRBJ1-2; V: TRBV15
CDR3: ASSFWTGVYNEQF; J: TRBJ2-1; V: TRBV5-6
CDR3: ASSELGTSGRVGYEQY; J: TRBJ2-7; V: TRBV10-2
CDR3: ASNVRTGYEQY; J: TRBJ2-7; V: TRBV2
CDR3: ASSQTPGREQY; J: TRBJ2-7; V: TRBV6-5
CDR3: ASSFGQGHTDTQY; J: TRBJ2-3; V: TRBV7-3
CDR3: ASSLDITYNEQF; J: TRBJ2-1; V: TRBV11-3
CDR3: ASSLEGQGNGETQY; J: TRBJ2-5; V: TRBV5-8
CDR3: ASSLAQNTEAF; J: TRBJ1-1; V: TRBV7-8
CDR3: ASRNAVAAEQF; J: TRBJ2-1; V: TRBV12-3/TRBV12-4
CDR3: TSSQDRGANYGHT; J: TRBJ1-2; V: TRBV5-1
CDR3: ASSLDRAGGELF; J: TRBJ2-2; V: TRBV5-1
CDR3: ASKGSSYEQY; J: TRBJ2-7; V: TRBV7-9
CDR3: ASSRTHSGANVLT; J: TRBJ2-6; V: TRBV18
CDR3: ASSVEIDTQY; J: TRBJ2-3; V: TRBV9
CDR3: ATSRDLNSNYGYT; J: TRBJ1-2; V: TRBV15
CDR3: ASSLGTGGGDEQF; J: TRBJ2-1; V: TRBV5-6
CDR3: ASSIGAGTSDYGYT; J: TRBJ1-2; V: TRBV19